The 7 T cell receptor beta chains reported below all come from one sample, sequenced in a study of blood T cell repertoires in COVID-19. Sequencing used immunoSEQ multiplex PCR; TCRdb keeps in-frame clones, though not all of them. The sample yields roughly 220,000 clones, under 90% seen once. The sequencing input was peripheral blood. Receptors were obtained from a young man with active or convalescent COVID-19.

This chain links TRBV18 with TRBJ1-2; 7 bases align to TRBD1. The ends lost 0 bases at V and 5 bases at J; junction bases unmatched: 6. The CDR3 spans 15 residues. The germline V gene encodes CDR1 KGHSH and CDR2 LQKENI. The DNA of the CDR3 is TGTGCCAGCTCACCACCCGCAGGGGGGAGGTATGGCTACACCTTC. It codes for CASSPPAGGRYGYTF. The full variable domain, in which reference TRBV18 and TRBJ1-2 provide the parts outside the CDR3, is NAGVMQNPRHLVRRRGQEARLRCSPMKGHSHVYWYRQLPEEGLKFMVYLQKENIIDESGMPKERFSAEFPKEGPSILRIQQVVRGDSAAYFCASSPPAGGRYGYTFGSGTRLTVV.

With regard to this clone: In the same sample, other DNA sequences code for this CDR3. This chain connects TRBV18 to TRBJ1-5; 9 bases line up with TRBD1. Trimming cost V 3 bases and J 4 bases; bases outside gene matches: 4. The CDR3 sequence is 15 residues long. Per germline, CDR1 KGHSH and CDR2 LQKENI. The CDR3 region has the DNA TGTGCCAGCTCACCGGACAGGGGTGGAAATCAGCCCCAGCATTTT. Translation gives CASSPDRGGNQPQHF.

J is TRBJ1-2 and V is TRBV2; D remains ambiguous. V shed 1 base and J shed 5 bases, with 8 bases lying between them. Germline values: CDR1 SNHLY, CDR2 FYNNEI. The CDR3 contains 13 residues. The CDR3 region has the DNA TGTGCCAGCAGTGAAGTACGGGATTATGGCTACACCTTC. This encodes CASSEVRDYGYTF.

The V gene is TRBV14, the J gene TRBJ2-2; 10 nucleotides align to TRBD2. The CDR3 covers 16 residues. The ends lost 6 bases at V and 4 bases at J; junction bases unmatched: 8. CDR1 is SGHDN and CDR2 is FVKESK in the germline V gene. In nucleotides, the CDR3 is TGTGCCAGCAGAGCTAGCGGGAGTGGTGCCACCGGGGAGCTGTTTTTT. Translation gives CASRASGSGATGELFF.

J is TRBJ2-3 and V is TRBV9; 7 nucleotides agree with TRBD2. V shed 7 bases and J 4 bases; nucleotides not matched to a gene: 0. The CDR3 covers 11 residues. CDR1 is SGDLS and CDR2 is YYNGEE in the germline V gene. CDR3 nucleotide sequence: TGTGCCAGCGCGGGAGCAGATACGCAGTATTTT. This translates into CASAGADTQYF.

The chain uses TRBV29-1 and TRBJ1-1; D ambiguous. Germline V gives CDR1 SQVTM, CDR2 ANQGSEA. This CDR3 region has 13 residues. The V and J ends lost 4 bases and 2 bases respectively, with 11 bases between them. CDR3 sequence (DNA): TGCAGCGTTGCCCGGGATCCCAACACTGAAGCTTTCTTT. Its protein product is CSVARDPNTEAFF.

This sequence joins TRBV5-1 and TRBJ1-2; D possibly corresponds to TRBD1 (6 bases). Trimming stripped 4 bases from V and 5 bases from J, with 18 bases between. This CDR3 region has 15 residues. In germline, CDR1 is SGHRS, CDR2 YFSETQ. CDR3 in amino acids: CASSAEGERLYGYTF. CDR3 bases: TGCGCCAGCAGCGCCGAGGGGGAACGCCTTTATGGCTACACCTTC.